These 14 T cell receptor beta chains were all obtained from the same sample, sequenced in a study of spatial heterogeneity in lung cancer (dated by TCRdb to about 2019). The time point label, as the study defines it: blood at routine non-recurrence follow-up after resection. Library preparation employed 5' RACE. Sequenced using a NextSeq 500. The public reads were quality trimmed at Q25 with fastp and then assembled into clones with MiXCR by TCRdb, keeping productive beta chains. Every distinct CDR3 protein forms one entry, paired with its most common genes and DNA. The sample records approximately 2,500 distinct CDR3 sequences, 55% of which are singletons. 8.5% to 10% of the sample goes to the ten largest clones. Material: PBMCs, obtained at follow-up. These receptors were collected from a female donor with early-stage non-small cell lung cancer.

On this clonotype: This beta chain appears as a stray read in a library generated for alpha chains; its size is not informative. The chain carries TRBV11-2 and TRBJ1-1; 8 bases are a match to TRBD1. CDR3 size: 13 residues. Germline loops: CDR1 SGHAT, CDR2 FQNNGV. J was trimmed by 5 bases and V by 3 bases; bases with no gene match: 2. CDR3 amino acids: CASSFRGRTEAFF. The CDR3 bases are TGTGCCAGCAGCTTCAGGGGGCGGACTGAAGCTTTCTTT.

This clonotype was seen a few times. This beta chain turned up in a library designed for alpha chains; as an off-target read, its abundance says little. V is TRBV5-1 and J is TRBJ2-1; the D is unclear. This CDR3 contains 14 residues. Trimming removed 0 bases from V and 7 bases from J, with 11 bases in between. Germline V CDR1 and CDR2: SGHRS, YFSETQ. This CDR3 is CASSLARLPNEQFF. CDR3 coding DNA: TGCGCCAGCAGCTTGGCCCGTCTACCAAATGAGCAGTTCTTC.

On this clonotype: This beta chain represents an off-target read in a library built for alpha chains; its size is of limited meaning. The chain has TRBV24-1 and TRBJ2-1; 10 bases align to TRBD2. Germline CDR1 and CDR2: KGHDR and SFDVKD. The CDR3 sequence is 12 residues long. Trimming took 10 bases from V and 8 from J; bases not matched to a gene: 4. The CDR3 sequence is CATSGGADEQFF. As DNA, the CDR3 is TGTGCCACGAGCGGGGGGGCCGATGAGCAGTTCTTC.

Concerning this clonotype: This beta chain came through as a stray read in a library set up for alpha chains, and its size says little. The rearrangement uses TRBV6-6 and TRBJ2-2; D is ambiguous. The CDR3 consists of 14 residues. Looked up from germline, CDR1 is MNHNY and CDR2 is SVGAGI (reference sequence). V was clipped by 0 bases and J by 6 bases, with 8 bases between them. In DNA form, the CDR3 reads TGTGCCAGCAGTTACTCGAAAGAACCCGGGGAGCTGTTTTTT. Translating it yields CASSYSKEPGELFF.

This clonotype turned up a few times. This beta chain is a stray sequence in a library constructed for alpha chains; its clone size is not meaningful. The chain couples TRBV24-1 to TRBJ2-3; 8 bases map to TRBD1. The germline gives CDR1 KGHDR, CDR2 SFDVKD. V trimming: 6 bases; J trimming: 6 bases; junction bases outside the gene matches: 13. The length of the CDR3 is 16 residues. The CDR3 here is CATSSSGDRLGDTQYF. The CDR3 DNA is TGTGCCACCAGTTCGTCAGGGGACAGGCTCGGGGATACGCAGTATTTT.

This clonotype appeared a few times. Because this beta chain is a stray read in a library intended to capture alpha chains, its abundance should not be given much weight. The rearrangement uses TRBV9 and TRBJ2-5; no reliable D call. The CDR3 is made up of 12 amino acids. CDR1 is SGDLS, CDR2 YYNGEE, per germline. The V end lost 4 bases, the J end lost 5 bases, and 9 bases lay between the germline ends. For the CDR3, the DNA is TGTGCCAGCAGCAGGGTCCAGGAGACCCAGTACTTC. It specifies CASSRVQETQYF. Full variable domain (remainder filled in from reference TRBV9 and TRBJ2-5): DSGVTQTPKHLITATGQRVTLRCSPRSGDLSVYWYQQSLDQGLQFLIQYYNGEERAKGNILERFSAQQFPDLHSELNLSSLELGDSALYFCASSRVQETQYFGPGTRLLVL.

There are a few counts of this clonotype. This beta chain represents an off-target read in a library built for alpha chains; its size is of limited meaning. V and J are TRBV7-9 and TRBJ2-1; TRBD2 is a possible D gene (7 bases). Trimming took 5 bases from V and 6 from J, leaving 17 bases between them. The germline gives CDR1 SEHNR, CDR2 FQNEAQ (reference sequence). The CDR3 length is 15 residues. CDR3 amino acids: CASSKGRGTSNEQFF. In nucleotides, the CDR3 is TGTGCCAGCAGCAAAGGGAGGGGGACTTCCAATGAGCAGTTCTTC.

As to this clonotype: A library prepared for alpha chains yielded this beta chain as an off-target read; its size is of little meaning. The genes are TRBV20-1 and TRBJ1-2; TRBD1 matches at 7 bases. The CDR3 is made up of 14 amino acids. Per the germline V gene, CDR1 is DFQATT and CDR2 is SNEGSKA (reference sequence). V shed 3 bases and J 5 bases; nucleotides not matched to a gene: 9. CDR3 in amino acids: CSARTGRGPYGYTF. The CDR3, as DNA: TGCAGTGCTAGGACAGGGCGAGGACCATATGGCTACACCTTC.

Comment on this clonotype: This beta chain is an unintended read in a library built for alpha chains; its size means little. The CDR3 DNA follows: TGTGCCAGCAGCTTAGCAAGCGGGATTGGGTACGAGCAGTACTTC. It specifies CASSLASGIGYEQYF. The chain joins TRBV7-3 to TRBJ2-7; 7 nucleotides align to TRBD2. V trimming: 2 bases; J trimming: 4 bases; junction bases outside the gene matches: 8. Germline CDR1 is SGHTA and CDR2 is FQGTGA. The length of the CDR3 is 15 residues.

As regards this clonotype: With the library built for alpha chains, this beta chain is off target and its frequency is not meaningful. In nucleotides, the CDR3 is TGTGCCAGCAGCTTCGTTCCGGGACAGTCCGACAATGAGCAGTTCTTC. It is translated as CASSFVPGQSDNEQFF. This rearrangement joins TRBV14 to TRBJ2-1; 7 bases align to TRBD1. V dropped 5 bases and J dropped 5; count of bases not matched to a gene: 12. Germline lookup yields CDR1 SGHDN and CDR2 FVKESK. The CDR3 is 16 residues long.

A word on this clonotype: This beta chain is a stray read from a library made for alpha chains; its abundance is not meaningful. The chain employs TRBV28 and TRBJ2-2, with 9 bases matching TRBD1. Germline CDR1 MDHEN, CDR2 SYDVKM. Trimming at V came to 7 bases and at J to 3 bases, leaving 9 bases not matched to a gene. CDR3 length: 16 amino acids. This CDR3 reads CASKVDGDRDTGELFF. The DNA of the CDR3 is TGTGCCAGCAAGGTGGACGGGGACAGGGACACCGGGGAGCTGTTTTTT.

Worth noting for this clonotype: The library was designed around alpha chains, so this beta chain is a stray read whose abundance carries little weight. As DNA, the CDR3 is TGTGCCAGCAGTCCAGGGGTGAGCGAGCAGTACGTC. Its protein is CASSPGVSEQYV. V usage is TRBV6-2 or TRBV6-3 and J usage is TRBJ2-7, with D perhaps TRBD1 (6 bases). CDR1 is MNHEY, CDR2 SVGEGT, per germline. This CDR3 has 12 amino acids. Trimming pared 5 bases from V and 6 bases from J, leaving 11 bases between.

As for this clonotype: This beta chain lies outside the target of a library built for alpha chains; its clone size means little. The genes are TRBV29-1 and TRBJ2-2; perhaps TRBD2 as D (6 bases). The V and J ends lost 6 bases and 4 bases respectively, with 9 bases between them. Germline CDR1 is SQVTM and CDR2 is ANQGSEA. The CDR3 consists of 12 residues. CDR3 residues: CSVAGSTGELFF. Here the CDR3 DNA reads TGCAGCGTAGCCGGGAGCACCGGGGAGCTGTTTTTT.

About this clonotype: This beta chain appears as a stray read in a library generated for alpha chains; its size is not informative. The rearrangement links TRBV13 to TRBJ2-5, with TRBD2 matching 7 bases. The V and J ends lost 5 bases and 2 bases, in that order; junction bases with no gene match: 5. The length of the CDR3 is 14 residues. Germline values: CDR1 PRHDT, CDR2 FYEKMQ (reference sequence). The CDR3 nucleotides read TGTGCCAGCAGCCTATGGACTAGGCAAGAGACCCAGTACTTC. Protein: CASSLWTRQETQYF. The full variable domain, in which reference TRBV13 and TRBJ2-5 provide the parts outside the CDR3, is AAGVIQSPRHLIKEKRETATLKCYPIPRHDTVYWYQQGPGQDPQFLISFYEKMQSDKGSIPDRFSAQQFSDYHSELNMSSLELGDSALYFCASSLWTRQETQYFGPGTRLLVL.